The rows below give T cell receptor beta chains drawn from one sample of a study of PD-1 blockade in classical Hodgkin lymphoma. Libraries were prepared by immunoSEQ multiplex PCR; TCRdb keeps only in-frame clonotypes and omits some of them. The table shows nearly 25,000 clones, with roughly 84% occurring only once. The specimen comprised CD4+ T cells from blood, sampled at baseline. The receptors stem from a human donor with classical Hodgkin lymphoma. The CDR3 runs from the conserved cysteine through the conserved F or W. Each record gives: J gene, D gene, clone size, V gene, CDR3 DNA, CDR3 protein. A D gene is named only where the DNA matches it firmly. A row's size may be missing; if present it is once, few, many or a size class.

j_gene: TRBJ2-2
d_gene: NA
abundance: NA
v_gene: TRBV7-9
CDR3nt: TGTGCCAGCAGACCCGGGGGCCAGAACACCGGGGAGCTGTTTTTT
CDR3aa: CASRPGGQNTGELFF

j_gene: TRBJ2-2
d_gene: NA
abundance: NA
v_gene: TRBV9
CDR3nt: TGTGCCAGCAGCCCAAATCCCCAGCACACCGGGGAGCTGTTTTTT
CDR3aa: CASSPNPQHTGELFF

j_gene: TRBJ1-2
d_gene: NA
abundance: NA
v_gene: TRBV7-2
CDR3nt: TGTGCCAGCAGCCCAGACGGTAGCTATGGCTACACCTTC
CDR3aa: CASSPDGSYGYTF

j_gene: TRBJ1-4
d_gene: TRBD1
abundance: NA
v_gene: TRBV5-8
CDR3nt: TGTGCCAGCAGCTTAGGGGGCGGAAATGAAAAACTGTTTTTT
CDR3aa: CASSLGGGNEKLFF

j_gene: TRBJ2-1
d_gene: NA
abundance: NA
v_gene: TRBV27
CDR3nt: TGTGCCAGCAGTTCTTTTAATAATGAGCAGTTCTTC
CDR3aa: CASSSFNNEQFF

j_gene: TRBJ1-4
d_gene: NA
abundance: once
v_gene: TRBV19
CDR3nt: TGTGCCAGTAGGGGCCCCTCGGGTGAAAAACTGTTTTTT
CDR3aa: CASRGPSGEKLFF

j_gene: TRBJ2-2
d_gene: NA
abundance: NA
v_gene: TRBV11-1
CDR3nt: TGTGCCAGCAGCTTAGTCTCTAGCGCCGGGGAGCTGTTTTTT
CDR3aa: CASSLVSSAGELFF

j_gene: TRBJ1-6
d_gene: NA
abundance: NA
v_gene: TRBV11-1
CDR3nt: TGTGCCAGCAGCTTAGGGGCCGGCGCCGACTATAATTCACCCCTCCACTTT
CDR3aa: CASSLGAGADYNSPLHF

j_gene: TRBJ2-3
d_gene: NA
abundance: NA
v_gene: TRBV9
CDR3nt: TGTGCCAGCAGCCCCGCAGGAAGGGATACGCAGTATTTT
CDR3aa: CASSPAGRDTQYF

j_gene: TRBJ1-6
d_gene: NA
abundance: NA
v_gene: TRBV4-2
CDR3nt: TGTGCCAGCAGCCAATCCTATTCCGGGGGAGAAAAATCACCCCTCCACTTT
CDR3aa: CASSQSYSGGEKSPLHF

j_gene: TRBJ1-2
d_gene: NA
abundance: NA
v_gene: TRBV6-5
CDR3nt: TGTGCCAGCAGACTCGGGACCGCCTCTGGCTACACCTTC
CDR3aa: CASRLGTASGYTF

j_gene: TRBJ2-5
d_gene: NA
abundance: NA
v_gene: TRBV19
CDR3nt: TGTGCCAGTAGTATCCAGGCCCGTCGTGAGACCCAGTACTTC
CDR3aa: CASSIQARRETQYF

j_gene: TRBJ2-3
d_gene: NA
abundance: NA
v_gene: TRBV18
CDR3nt: TGTGCCAGCTCACCTGCCGAGGCAGATACGCAGTATTTT
CDR3aa: CASSPAEADTQYF

j_gene: TRBJ1-1
d_gene: NA
abundance: NA
v_gene: TRBV2
CDR3nt: TGTGCCAGCAGTGTCGGAGGCGGGGGTAGGACTGAAGCTTTCTTT
CDR3aa: CASSVGGGGRTEAFF

j_gene: TRBJ2-2
d_gene: NA
abundance: NA
v_gene: TRBV5-1
CDR3nt: TGCGCCAGCAGCTTGACAGCCCAGGGGTGGACCGGGGAGCTGTTTTTT
CDR3aa: CASSLTAQGWTGELFF

j_gene: TRBJ1-1
d_gene: NA
abundance: NA
v_gene: TRBV5-6
CDR3nt: TGTGCCAGCAGCTTGGTCTTAGAAGCTTTCTTT
CDR3aa: CASSLVLEAFF

j_gene: TRBJ2-7
d_gene: NA
abundance: NA
v_gene: TRBV7-9
CDR3nt: TGTGCCAGCAGCCCCCTTTTGCAGCAGTACTTC
CDR3aa: CASSPLLQQYF

j_gene: TRBJ1-2
d_gene: NA
abundance: NA
v_gene: TRBV11-1
CDR3nt: TGTGCCAGCAGCCCTCTCCAGGGACCCTATGGCTACACCTTC
CDR3aa: CASSPLQGPYGYTF

j_gene: TRBJ2-7
d_gene: NA
abundance: NA
v_gene: TRBV6-5
CDR3nt: TGTGCCAGCAGTTACTCGTTCGAGGGGGGCTACGAGCAGTACTTC
CDR3aa: CASSYSFEGGYEQYF

j_gene: TRBJ1-1
d_gene: NA
abundance: once
v_gene: TRBV2
CDR3nt: TGTGCCAGCAGTACCCGACGGACGAACACTGAAGCTTTCTTT
CDR3aa: CASSTRRTNTEAFF

j_gene: TRBJ1-1
d_gene: TRBD1
abundance: NA
v_gene: TRBV19
CDR3nt: TGTGCCAGTAGGACAGGGGGCGCAGGTAATACTGAAGCTTTCTTT
CDR3aa: CASRTGGAGNTEAFF

j_gene: TRBJ1-6
d_gene: NA
abundance: few
v_gene: TRBV7-9
CDR3nt: TGTGCCAGCAGCTCTATCAGGGGCGGTAATTCACCCCTCCACTTT
CDR3aa: CASSSIRGGNSPLHF

j_gene: TRBJ1-4
d_gene: TRBD1
abundance: NA
v_gene: TRBV10-3
CDR3nt: TGTGCCATCAGTTCCGGACAGGGAAGACTGTTTTTT
CDR3aa: CAISSGQGRLFF

j_gene: TRBJ2-5
d_gene: TRBD1
abundance: NA
v_gene: TRBV29-1
CDR3nt: TGCAGCGTTGACGGCTTAGGTCGGGGACAGGCGGAAGAGACCCAGTACTTC
CDR3aa: CSVDGLGRGQAEETQYF

j_gene: TRBJ1-2
d_gene: NA
abundance: NA
v_gene: TRBV7-2
CDR3nt: TGTGCCAGCAGCCCAGCCCGACAGGCGTTACTCTATGGCTACACCTTC
CDR3aa: CASSPARQALLYGYTF

j_gene: TRBJ1-5
d_gene: NA
abundance: few
v_gene: TRBV28
CDR3nt: TGTGCCAGCAGTTTAAATTCCCCAAGGGGGCCCCAGCATTTT
CDR3aa: CASSLNSPRGPQHF

j_gene: TRBJ1-6
d_gene: NA
abundance: NA
v_gene: TRBV11-2
CDR3nt: TGTGCCAGCAGCTTAATTGGTCTTACTAATTCACCCCTCCACTTT
CDR3aa: CASSLIGLTNSPLHF

j_gene: TRBJ1-4
d_gene: NA
abundance: NA
v_gene: TRBV14
CDR3nt: TGTGCCAGCAGCCGAATCGATGAAAAACTGTTTTTT
CDR3aa: CASSRIDEKLFF

j_gene: TRBJ2-5
d_gene: TRBD1
abundance: NA
v_gene: TRBV5-5
CDR3nt: TGTGCCAGCAGCTTCGGCCCCGGGACAGGACCCAAAGGAGAGACCCAGTACTTC
CDR3aa: CASSFGPGTGPKGETQYF

j_gene: TRBJ2-4
d_gene: NA
abundance: NA
v_gene: TRBV13
CDR3nt: TGTGCCAGCAGCTTAGAGGGGCGGAGGGTCGCCAAAAACATTCAGTACTTC
CDR3aa: CASSLEGRRVAKNIQYF

j_gene: TRBJ1-4
d_gene: NA
abundance: NA
v_gene: TRBV9
CDR3nt: TGTGCCAGCAGCGTAGAAGGTCTTAGAGGGGAAAAACTGTTTTTT
CDR3aa: CASSVEGLRGEKLFF

j_gene: TRBJ2-2
d_gene: TRBD2
abundance: NA
v_gene: TRBV19
CDR3nt: TGTGCCAGTAGGGGCACTAGCGGCCTTACCGGGGAGCTGTTTTTT
CDR3aa: CASRGTSGLTGELFF

j_gene: TRBJ2-3
d_gene: NA
abundance: few
v_gene: TRBV19
CDR3nt: TGTGCCAGTAGCGGTGGGGGAGGCACAGATACGCAGTATTTT
CDR3aa: CASSGGGGTDTQYF

j_gene: TRBJ2-7
d_gene: TRBD1
abundance: NA
v_gene: TRBV18
CDR3nt: TGTGCCAGCTCACCTGACAGGGAAGTCAGCGAGCAGTACTTC
CDR3aa: CASSPDREVSEQYF

j_gene: TRBJ1-2
d_gene: NA
abundance: NA
v_gene: TRBV19
CDR3nt: TGTGCCAGTAGTAAGTTCCCTTCGGACACCCACTATGGCTACACCTTC
CDR3aa: CASSKFPSDTHYGYTF

j_gene: TRBJ2-2
d_gene: TRBD1
abundance: once
v_gene: TRBV6-1
CDR3nt: TGTGCCAGCAATGGACAGGGGTATACCGGGGAGCTGTTTTTT
CDR3aa: CASNGQGYTGELFF

j_gene: TRBJ2-7
d_gene: NA
abundance: NA
v_gene: TRBV13
CDR3nt: TGTGCCAGCAGCGGCGGGTATGGGGAGCAGTACTTC
CDR3aa: CASSGGYGEQYF